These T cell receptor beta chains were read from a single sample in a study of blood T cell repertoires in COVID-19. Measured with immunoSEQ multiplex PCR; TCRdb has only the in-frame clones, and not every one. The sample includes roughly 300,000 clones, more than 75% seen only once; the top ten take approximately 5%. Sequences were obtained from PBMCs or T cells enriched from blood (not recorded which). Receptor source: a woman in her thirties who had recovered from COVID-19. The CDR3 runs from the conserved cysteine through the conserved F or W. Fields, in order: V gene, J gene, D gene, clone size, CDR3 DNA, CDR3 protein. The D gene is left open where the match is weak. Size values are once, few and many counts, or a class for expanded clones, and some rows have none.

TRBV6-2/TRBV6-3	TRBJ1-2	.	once	TGTGCCAGCAGTTTAGGGGTTGGCTACACCTTC	CASSLGVGYTF
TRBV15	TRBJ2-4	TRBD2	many	TGTGCCACCAGCAGAGACCGGACGGGAGGCAAAAACATTCAGTACTTC	CATSRDRTGGKNIQYF
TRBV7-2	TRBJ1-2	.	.	TGTGCCAGCAGCTTAGCCCTCCTAAGGGGAATTAACTATGGCTACACCTTC	CASSLALLRGINYGYTF
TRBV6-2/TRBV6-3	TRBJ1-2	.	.	TGTGCCAGCAGTTACTCGATCCGCCGCAGGGGCTTTGGCTATGGCTACACCTTC	CASSYSIRRRGFGYGYTF
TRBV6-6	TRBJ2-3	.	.	TGTGCCAGCAGTCGTTCCCGTGACATATCACGCACAGATACGCAGTATTTT	CASSRSRDISRTDTQYF
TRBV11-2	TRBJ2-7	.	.	TGTGCCAGCAGTAACCGGGACTTTTACGAGCAGTACTTC	CASSNRDFYEQYF
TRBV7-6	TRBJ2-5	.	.	TGTGCCAGCAGCTTAGAGACAGACGAACAAGAGACCCAGTACTTC	CASSLETDEQETQYF
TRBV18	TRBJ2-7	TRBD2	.	TGTGCCAGCTCGCCCTATGACGGGGGGTCCTACGAGCAGTACTTC	CASSPYDGGSYEQYF
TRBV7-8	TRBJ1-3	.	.	TGTGCCAGCAGCTTAGGGCAATCCTCTGGAAACACCATATATTTT	CASSLGQSSGNTIYF
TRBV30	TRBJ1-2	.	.	TGTGCCTGGAGCCCGGACAGAACCTATGGCTACACCTTC	CAWSPDRTYGYTF
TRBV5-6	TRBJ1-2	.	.	TGTGCCAGCAGCCACTATGGACTGCCCACCCTGGATGGCTACACCTTC	CASSHYGLPTLDGYTF
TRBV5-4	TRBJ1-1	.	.	TGTGCCAGCAGCTTAAATACAGGGATTGACACTGAAGCTTTCTTT	CASSLNTGIDTEAFF
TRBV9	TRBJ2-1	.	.	TGTGCCAGCAGCGTAGGAGCAGGGGCTAATTCCTACAATGAGCAGTTCTTC	CASSVGAGANSYNEQFF
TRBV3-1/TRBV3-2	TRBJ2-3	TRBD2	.	TGTGCCAGCAGCCAGCTAGCGGGGGGGAGCACAGATACGCAGTATTTT	CASSQLAGGSTDTQYF
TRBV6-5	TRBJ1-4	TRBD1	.	TGTGCCAGCAGCTTTACAGGGGGCGGTGAAAAACTGTTTTTT	CASSFTGGGEKLFF
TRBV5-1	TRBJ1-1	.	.	TGCGCCAGCAGCGTCTTAACCGACAGTGAGAAAGCTTTCTTT	CASSVLTDSEKAFF
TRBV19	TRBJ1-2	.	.	TGTGCCAGTAGCAACGGACAAATCTATGGCTACACCTTC	CASSNGQIYGYTF
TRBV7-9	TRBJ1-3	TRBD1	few	TGTGCCAGCAGCTCCGGACAGGGGGCGGCTGGAAACACCATATATTTT	CASSSGQGAAGNTIYF
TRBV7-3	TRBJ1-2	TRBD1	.	TGTGCCAGCAGCTTAACTGCGGGACAGCACTATGGCTACACCTTC	CASSLTAGQHYGYTF
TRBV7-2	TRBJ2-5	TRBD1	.	TGTGCCAGCAGCTGGACAGGGGGACAAGAGACCCAGTACTTC	CASSWTGGQETQYF
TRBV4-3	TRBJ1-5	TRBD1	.	TGCGCCAGCAGCCAAGGAGTGGACAGGCTGAATCAGCCCCAGCATTTT	CASSQGVDRLNQPQHF
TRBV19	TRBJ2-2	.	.	TGTGCCAGTAGTCAACTACTGGGCACCGGGGAGCTGTTTTTT	CASSQLLGTGELFF
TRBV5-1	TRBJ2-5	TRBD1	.	TGCGCCAGCAGCTTGGCCGGGACAGGGCAAGAGACCCAGTACTTC	CASSLAGTGQETQYF
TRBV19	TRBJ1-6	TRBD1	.	TGTGCCAGTAGTCGACAGGGTTCAGGTTCTGATTCACCCCTCCACTTT	CASSRQGSGSDSPLHF
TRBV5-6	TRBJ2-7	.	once	TGTGCCAGCAGCTCGACAGATTACGAGCAGTACTTC	CASSSTDYEQYF
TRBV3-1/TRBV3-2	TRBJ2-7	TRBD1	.	TGTGCCAGCAGCCAAGATCAAGGGACAGGGATCGAGCAGTACTTC	CASSQDQGTGIEQYF
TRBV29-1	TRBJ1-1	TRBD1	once	TGCAGCGCCGAAATGACAGGGCTGGGAGCTTTCTTT	CSAEMTGLGAFF
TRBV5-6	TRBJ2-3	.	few	TGTGCCAGCAGCTTGGGGGGGCGTCCAAGCACAGATACGCAGTATTTT	CASSLGGRPSTDTQYF
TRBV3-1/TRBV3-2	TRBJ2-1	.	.	TGTGCCAGCAGCCAAATAGGCGGTGAGCAGTTCTTC	CASSQIGGEQFF
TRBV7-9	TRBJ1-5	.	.	TGTGCCAGCAGCTTAGCCGATCAGCCCCAGCATTTT	CASSLADQPQHF
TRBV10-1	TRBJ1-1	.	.	TGCGCCAGCAGCTCTCAGGGTAACACTGAAGCTTTCTTT	CASSSQGNTEAFF
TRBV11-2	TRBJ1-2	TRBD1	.	TGTGCCAGCAGCTTACGGTACCGTGGACAGGGACAGGGGCCGGATGGCTACACCTTC	CASSLRYRGQGQGPDGYTF
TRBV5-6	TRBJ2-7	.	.	TGTGCCAGCAGCATAGACAGGTACGAGCAGTACTTC	CASSIDRYEQYF
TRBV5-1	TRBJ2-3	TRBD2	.	TGCGCCAGCAGCGGCGCCTCAGCCCGGACTAGCGGTGGCACAGATACGCAGTATTTT	CASSGASARTSGGTDTQYF
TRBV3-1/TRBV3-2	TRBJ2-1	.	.	TGTGCCAGCAGCCAATCCGAAAGGACAGCTGGCTACAATGAGCAGTTCTTC	CASSQSERTAGYNEQFF
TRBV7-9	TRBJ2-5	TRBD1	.	TGTGCCAGCAGCCCCGGGACAGGGGTTCAAGAGACCCAGTACTTC	CASSPGTGVQETQYF
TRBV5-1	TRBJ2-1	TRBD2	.	TGCGCCAGCAGGGCGGCTAGCGGTGCCCGTCTAAGCCCACTAGAGCAGTTCTTC	CASRAASGARLSPLEQFF
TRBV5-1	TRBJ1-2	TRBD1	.	TGCGCCAGCAGCCCTGGACAGGGACTTAACTATGGCTACACCTTC	CASSPGQGLNYGYTF
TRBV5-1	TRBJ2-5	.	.	TGCGCCAGCAGCACCTTTAAGGCGGAAGGTTTGGAGACCCAGTACTTC	CASSTFKAEGLETQYF
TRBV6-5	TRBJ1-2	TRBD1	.	TGTGCCAGCAGCAGGACAGGGGGGGCCTATGGCTACACCTTC	CASSRTGGAYGYTF
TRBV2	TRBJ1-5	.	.	TGTGCCAGCAGTGAAAGCGGGCGCCTGCTGCCCCAGCATTTT	CASSESGRLLPQHF
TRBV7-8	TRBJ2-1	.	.	TGTGCCAGCAGCTTACACCGGGGGGCTTTTGATGATGAGCAGTTCTTC	CASSLHRGAFDDEQFF
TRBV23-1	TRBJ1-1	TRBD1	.	TGCGCCAGCAGTCCAATGTCTGGGACAGAAAACACTGAAGCTTTCTTT	CASSPMSGTENTEAFF
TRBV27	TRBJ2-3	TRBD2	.	TGTGCCAGCAGTTTATTAACTAGCGGGGCTCTTAGCACAGATACGCAGTATTTT	CASSLLTSGALSTDTQYF
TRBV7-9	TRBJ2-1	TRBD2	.	TGTGCCAGCAGCCGGACTAGCGGGGTTAGCTCCTACAATGAGCAGTTCTTC	CASSRTSGVSSYNEQFF
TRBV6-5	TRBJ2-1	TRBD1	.	TGTGCCAGCAGACGTCGACAGGGGGCTTACAATGAGCAGTTCTTC	CASRRRQGAYNEQFF
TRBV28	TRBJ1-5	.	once	TGTGCCAGCAGTACCCCGGGAGCCAAATTTATATTTCAGCCCCAGCATTTT	CASSTPGAKFIFQPQHF
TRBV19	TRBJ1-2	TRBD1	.	TGTGCCAGTAGTATAGATCACAGGGGATCTAACTATGGCTACACCTTC	CASSIDHRGSNYGYTF
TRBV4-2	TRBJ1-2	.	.	TGTGCCAGCAGCCAAGTGACAAGCAACTATGGCTACACCTTC	CASSQVTSNYGYTF
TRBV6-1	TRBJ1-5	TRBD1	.	TGTGCCAGCAGTGAAGGGGGACAGGGGAGGTTTGGCAATCAGCCCCAGCATTTT	CASSEGGQGRFGNQPQHF